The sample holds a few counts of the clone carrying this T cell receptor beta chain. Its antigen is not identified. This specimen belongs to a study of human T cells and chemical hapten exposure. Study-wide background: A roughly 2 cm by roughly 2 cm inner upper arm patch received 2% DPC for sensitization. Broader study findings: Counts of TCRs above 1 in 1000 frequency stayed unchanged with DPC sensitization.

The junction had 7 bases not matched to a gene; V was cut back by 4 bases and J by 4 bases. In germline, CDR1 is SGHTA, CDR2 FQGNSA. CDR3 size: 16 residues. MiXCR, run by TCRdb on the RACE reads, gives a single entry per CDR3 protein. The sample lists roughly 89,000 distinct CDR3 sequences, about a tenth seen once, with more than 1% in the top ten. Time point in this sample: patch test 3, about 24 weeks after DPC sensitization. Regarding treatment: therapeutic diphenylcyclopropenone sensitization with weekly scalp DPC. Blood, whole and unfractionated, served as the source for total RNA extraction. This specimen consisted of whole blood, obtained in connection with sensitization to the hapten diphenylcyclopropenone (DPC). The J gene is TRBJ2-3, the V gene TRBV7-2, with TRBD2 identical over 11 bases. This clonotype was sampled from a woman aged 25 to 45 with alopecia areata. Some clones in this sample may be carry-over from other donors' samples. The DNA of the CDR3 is TGTGCCAGCAGCTCCAGACTAGCGGGACAATCAGATACGCAGTATTTT. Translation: CASSSRLAGQSDTQYF.